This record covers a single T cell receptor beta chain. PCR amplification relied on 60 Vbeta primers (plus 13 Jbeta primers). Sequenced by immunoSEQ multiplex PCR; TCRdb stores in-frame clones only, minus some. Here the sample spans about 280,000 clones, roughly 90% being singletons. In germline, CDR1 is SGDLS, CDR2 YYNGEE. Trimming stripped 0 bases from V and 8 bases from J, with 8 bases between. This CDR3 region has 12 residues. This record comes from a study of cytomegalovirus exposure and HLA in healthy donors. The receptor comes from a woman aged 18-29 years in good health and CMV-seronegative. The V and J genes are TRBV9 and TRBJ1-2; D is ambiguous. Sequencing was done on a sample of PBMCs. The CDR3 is CASSVGGYGYTF. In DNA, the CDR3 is TGTGCCAGCAGCGTAGGAGGGTACGGCTACACCTTC.